Listed below are T cell receptor beta chains from one sample, sequenced in a study of vaccination effects on CD4 cells after COVID-19. Measured with immunoSEQ multiplex PCR; TCRdb has only the in-frame clones, and not every one. The sample lists 40,000 to 50,000 clones; 70% were seen once. Antigens of these TCRs are unknown. Material: CD4+ T cells from PBMCs cultured with HCoV-OC43 spike peptides, obtained before COVID-19 vaccination. These receptors came from a human donor who received a COVID-19 vaccine. CDR3s include the opening cysteine and the closing phenylalanine or tryptophan. A D gene is named only where the DNA matches it firmly. Clone size is shown for a subset of rows, as once, few, many or a class of expanded clone.

clone_size d_call j_call v_call cdr3_nt cdr3_aa
NA TRBD1 TRBJ2-2 TRBV19 TGTGCCAGTAGGGACAGGACGAACACCGGGGAGCTGTTTTTT CASRDRTNTGELFF
few NA TRBJ2-4 TRBV5-6 TGTGCCAGCAGCTTGCGCAGGGATGGGGCCAAAAACATTCAGTACTTC CASSLRRDGAKNIQYF
NA TRBD1 TRBJ1-1 TRBV10-3 TGTGCCATCAGTAGACAGGGGGCAACTGAAGCTTTCTTT CAISRQGATEAFF
NA TRBD1 TRBJ1-1 TRBV6-5 TGTGCCAGCAGTTACTCGAGCACAGGGGGCACTGAAGCTTTCTTT CASSYSSTGGTEAFF
NA NA TRBJ1-1 TRBV14 TGTGCCAGCAGCCAAGCGTACGGACAGTTTAAAGAAGCTTTCTTT CASSQAYGQFKEAFF
few NA TRBJ2-2 TRBV6-1 TGTGCCAGCAGTGAGAACACCGGGGAGCTGTTTTTT CASSENTGELFF
NA NA TRBJ1-5 TRBV24-1 TGTGCCACGAGTCCGGGTGCCAATCAGCCCCAGCATTTT CATSPGANQPQHF
NA NA TRBJ1-1 TRBV3-1/TRBV3-2 TGTGCCAGCAGCCAAGTAGTAGAGACTGAAGCTTTCTTT CASSQVVETEAFF
NA NA TRBJ2-2 TRBV3-1/TRBV3-2 TGTGCCAGCAGCCCCCCCAACGGCGGGGAGCTGTTTTTT CASSPPNGGELFF
NA NA TRBJ1-2 TRBV7-8 TGTGCCAGCAGCTTAGGGGGGGTTAACTATGGCTACACCTTC CASSLGGVNYGYTF